This T cell receptor beta chain was profiled in a study of T cells in Graves' hyperthyroidism and ophthalmopathy. Study-wide points: Separation of ophthalmopathy from stable hyperthyroidism was achieved by a 13 V-J model.

PBMCs were derived from about 9.1 ml fresh peripheral blood. The length of the CDR3 is 11 residues. Germline V gene data show CDR1 as SGHKS and CDR2 as YYEKEE (reference sequence). V shed 4 bases and J shed 10 bases, with 11 bases lying between them. To note about this clonotype: Its specificity is unknown.

Amplification of TCR beta CDR3 regions used RNA as the template. The TCR CDR3 first-round RT-PCR relied on the HTBI primer set. TCRdb re-called the multiplex PCR reads with MiXCR, one entry per CDR3 protein. Of under 400,000 distinct CDR3 sequences in the sample, roughly 25% were seen once. The receptor was isolated from a man aged 50-60 years with Graves' hyperthyroidism. This chain links TRBV5-5 with TRBJ1-1; D is unresolved. The sample comprised blood. For the CDR3, the DNA is TGTGCCAGCAGCCTCCTAACCCTAGCTTTCTTT. Amino acid sequence: CASSLLTLAFF.